This TCR beta chain was recovered during a study of beta chain features in type 1 diabetes. Every isolated RNA sample was fully reverse transcribed, so sequencing captured expressed TCRB transcripts. TCRdb keeps only in-frame clones here, not all; method: immunoSEQ multiplex PCR. This sample yields under 550,000 clones, of which around 10% are seen a single time; 0.035% to 0.05% belongs to the top ten. The length of the CDR3 is 15 residues. Germline V gene lookup returns CDR1 MDHEN and CDR2 SYDVKM. The germline V and J ends were trimmed by 6 bases and 2 bases, with 15 bases remaining between them. Sorting based on CD45RO/CCR7/CD25/CD127/CD95/CD27 separated CD4+ naive, central memory, regulatory and stem cell-like memory cells.

The J gene is TRBJ2-3, the V gene TRBV28; D may match TRBD1 or TRBD2 (6 bases each). This sequence was found in a woman in her late teens or twenties in good health. The sequenced material came from naive CD4+ T cells from blood. The CDR3 region is CASSLGGTSTDTQYF. DNA of the CDR3: TGTGCCAGCAGCCTAGGGGGGACATCCACAGATACGCAGTATTTT. The variable domain in full, completed from reference TRBV28 and TRBJ2-3, reads DVKVTQSSRYLVKRTGEKVFLECVQDMDHENMFWYRQDPGLGLRLIYFSYDVKMKEKGDIPEGYSVSREKKERFSLILESASTNQTSMYLCASSLGGTSTDTQYFGPGTRLTVL.